This passage covers 16 T cell receptor beta chains from one sample sequenced in a study of shared clonotypes between healthy human individuals. Produced via immunoSEQ multiplex PCR; TCRdb's table is partial and in-frame only. The table records about 1 million clones, roughly 80% of them present only once. Sequencing was performed on memory CD4+ T cells sorted from blood. The subset denotes: CD45RA-negative fraction. Receptor source: a man younger than 35 in good health.

This clone was seen many times. The chain combines TRBV28 with TRBJ1-1; no clear D. Germline-derived CDR1 and CDR2 are MDHEN and SYDVKM. V lost 6 bases, J lost 0 bases, and 8 bases lay in between. CDR3 length: 13 amino acids. CDR3 sequence reads: CASSFMLNTEAFF. The DNA of the CDR3 is TGTGCCAGCAGCTTCATGCTGAACACTGAAGCTTTCTTT.

The table lists this clone with a count of one. The chain recombines TRBV11-2 with TRBJ2-7, with 16 nucleotides matching TRBD2. The CDR3 is 17 amino acids. Germline CDR1 SGHAT, CDR2 FQNNGV. V lost 5 bases, J lost 1 base, and 5 bases stayed unmatched. CDR3: CASSLGLAGGRSYEQYF. In DNA, the CDR3 is TGTGCCAGCAGCCTGGGACTAGCGGGAGGGCGTTCCTACGAGCAGTACTTC.

For this clone: The sample contains more than one DNA sequence encoding this CDR3. J is TRBJ2-6 and V is TRBV2, with a possible D match to TRBD2 (5 bases). Germline values: CDR1 SNHLY, CDR2 FYNNEI. V dropped 1 base and J dropped 3 bases, with 7 bases sitting between them. This CDR3 is built from 15 residues. The CDR3 DNA reads as TGTGCCAGCAGTGAAGGAGGGTTTGGGGCCAACGTCCTGACTTTC. Translating it yields CASSEGGFGANVLTF.

The chain links TRBV28 to TRBJ1-4, with D hard to call. The V gene's germline CDR1 is MDHEN and CDR2 SYDVKM. V lost 6 bases, J lost 11 bases, and 19 bases lay in between. The CDR3 is 14 amino acids. This chain's CDR3 is CASSPSSGGVKLFF. CDR3 sequence (DNA): TGTGCCAGCAGCCCGAGCTCGGGCGGGGTTAAACTGTTTTTT.

The rearrangement joins TRBV4-2 to TRBJ2-7, with 7 positions matching TRBD1. CDR1 LGHNA and CDR2 YNFKEQ come from the germline V gene. The trim removed 1 base at V and 4 bases at J, leaving 4 bases unmatched. The CDR3 consists of 14 residues. CDR3 loop: CASSQADRVYEQYF. The DNA of the CDR3 is TGTGCCAGCAGCCAAGCAGACAGGGTGTACGAGCAGTACTTC.

The chain is built from TRBV6-6 and TRBJ1-1; D remains ambiguous. Germline values: CDR1 MNHNY, CDR2 SVGAGI (reference sequence). This CDR3 spans 12 amino acids. Trimming took 2 bases from V and 5 from J, leaving 6 bases between them. In nucleotides, the CDR3 is TGTGCCAGCAGTTACGGGGAAACTGAAGCTTTCTTT. Its protein is CASSYGETEAFF.

This rearrangement joins TRBV4-2 to TRBJ1-2; the D gene is possibly TRBD1 (5 bases). Per the germline V gene, CDR1 is LGHNA and CDR2 is YNFKEQ. Between the trimmed V and J ends, which lost 3 bases and 6 bases, there was a span of 17 bases. CDR3 length: 15 residues. In nucleotides, the CDR3 is TGTGCCAGCAGCCACACGGGCCAGATGGGGGATGGCTACACCTTC. Protein sequence: CASSHTGQMGDGYTF.

V gene TRBV30 combines with J gene TRBJ1-2, with D possibly TRBD1 on 6 matching bases. Trimming removed 0 bases at V and 1 base at J, with 12 bases between. The CDR3 extends over 15 amino acids. CDR1 and CDR2 from the germline V gene are GTSNPN and SVGIG (reference sequence). The CDR3 DNA is TGTGCCTGGAGTGTAGGGGGGGCGCTTAACTATGGCTACACCTTC. Its protein is CAWSVGGALNYGYTF.

A single count supports this clone. The V gene is TRBV7-2, the J gene TRBJ1-2; 7 nucleotides line up with TRBD1. V trimming: 5 bases; J trimming: 1 base; junction bases outside the gene matches: 7. The germline CDR1 and CDR2 sequences are SGHTA and FQGNSA. The CDR3 is 15 residues long. The CDR3 DNA sequence: TGTGCCAGCAGCCATTCGACAGGGATTAACTATGGCTACACCTTC. Translated, it gives CASSHSTGINYGYTF.

The chain has TRBV5-5 and TRBJ2-5; no reliable D call. CDR1 and CDR2 from the germline V gene are SGHKS and YYEKEE (reference sequence). V dropped 7 bases and J dropped 0 bases, with 10 bases sitting between them. This CDR3 region has 13 residues. This chain's CDR3 is CASAPQYQETQYF. CDR3 nucleotide sequence: TGTGCCAGCGCCCCTCAGTACCAAGAGACCCAGTACTTC.

The chain links TRBV10-3 to TRBJ2-3, with TRBD2 identical over 16 bases. The CDR3 consists of 16 residues. Germline V gene lookup returns CDR1 ENHRY and CDR2 SYGVKD. V dropped 0 bases and J dropped 8; count of bases not matched to a gene: 2. The CDR3 reads CAISESGLAGGRTQYF. In nucleotides, the CDR3 is TGTGCCATCAGTGAGTCGGGACTAGCGGGGGGGCGTACGCAGTATTTT.

The gene calls are TRBV10-2 and TRBJ1-4; a weak D match, TRBD1 (5 bases). The CDR3 sequence is 13 residues long. Germline CDR1 WSHSY, CDR2 SAAADI. V was clipped by 8 bases and J by 2 bases, with 9 bases between them. The chain's CDR3 is CASSRGTNEKLFF. CDR3 coding DNA: TGCGCCAGCTCGCGGGGGACTAATGAAAAACTGTTTTTT.

The J gene is TRBJ2-7, the V gene TRBV5-1; TRBD2 matches 11 bases. The V segment lost 0 bases and the J segment 3 bases; nucleotides outside the gene matches: 2. The CDR3 totals 15 residues. Looked up from germline, CDR1 is SGHRS and CDR2 is YFSETQ. CDR3 region: CASSLGGTSGYEQYF. CDR3 in DNA: TGCGCCAGCAGCTTGGGGGGGACTAGCGGCTACGAGCAGTACTTC.

This clone was counted a few times. The chain recombines TRBV6-6 with TRBJ1-6; TRBD1 matches 11 bases. The CDR3 spans 16 residues. V lost 7 bases to trimming and J lost 10 bases; unmatched junction nucleotides: 12. CDR1 and CDR2 from the germline V gene are MNHNY and SVGAGI (reference sequence). The CDR3: CASISAGQGAGSPLHF. The CDR3 bases are TGTGCCAGCATTTCCGCTGGACAGGGGGCGGGATCACCCCTCCACTTT.

This chain connects TRBV6-6 to TRBJ2-3, with D uncertain. Germline lookup yields CDR1 MNHNY and CDR2 SVGAGI (reference sequence). This CDR3 contains 12 residues. Trimming left V 7 bases short and J 3 bases short, with 8 bases between. This CDR3 is CASTPATDTQYF. CDR3 in DNA: TGTGCCAGCACCCCAGCGACAGATACGCAGTATTTT.

To note about this clone: Its ends do not fully match the called genes, so a read error is possible. V usage is TRBV30 and J usage is TRBJ1-6; TRBD1 aligns across 12 bases. The germline V gene encodes CDR1 GTSNPN and CDR2 SVGIG (reference sequence). The CDR3 runs 18 residues. CDR3 in DNA: TGTTCCTGGAGTACCGGGACAGGGGGCGTCTTGGGGAAATCACCCCTCCACTTT. It is translated as CSWSTGTGGVLGKSPLHF.